The T cell receptor (beta chain) described here comes from a study of CD8+ T cells in alopecia areata. Findings and limits, study-wide: Clonality was higher in lesional than normal scalp, especially in alopecia totalis/universalis.

It was from PBMCs that CD4+ and CD8+ T cells were sorted. Trimming at V came to 4 bases and at J to 2 bases, leaving 5 bases not matched to a gene. Germline-derived CDR1 and CDR2 are MNHNY and SVGAGI (reference sequence). The CDR3 runs to 15 residues. RNA extraction was followed by reverse transcription into cDNA, which acted as the sequencing template. Data came from immunoSEQ multiplex PCR; TCRdb stores just in-frame clones and leaves some out. Seen here are approximately 29,000 clones, approximately 80% observed once, and the top ten hold around 19%. On this clone itself: Its matching antigen is unknown.

Specimen: NKG2D-low CD8+ T cells sorted from blood. The sequence derives from a human donor with alopecia areata. This chain links TRBV6-6 with TRBJ2-3; 8 bases agree with TRBD1. The CDR3 sequence is CASSWDRSHTDTQYF. The CDR3 nucleotides are TGTGCCAGCAGTTGGGACAGGAGTCACACAGATACGCAGTATTTT.